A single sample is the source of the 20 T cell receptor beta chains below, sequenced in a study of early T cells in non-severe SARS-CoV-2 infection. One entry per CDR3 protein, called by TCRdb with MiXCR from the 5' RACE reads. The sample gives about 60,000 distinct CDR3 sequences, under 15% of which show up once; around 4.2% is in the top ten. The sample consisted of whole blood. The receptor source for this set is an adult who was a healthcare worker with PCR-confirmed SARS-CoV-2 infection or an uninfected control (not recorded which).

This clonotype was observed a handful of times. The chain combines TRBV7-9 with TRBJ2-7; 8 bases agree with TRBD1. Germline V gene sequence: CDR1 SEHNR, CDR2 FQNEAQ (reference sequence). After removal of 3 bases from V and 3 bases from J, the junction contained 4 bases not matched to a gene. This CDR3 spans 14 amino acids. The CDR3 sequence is CASSFLDRDYEQYF. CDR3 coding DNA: TGTGCCAGCAGCTTTCTGGACAGGGACTACGAGCAGTACTTC.

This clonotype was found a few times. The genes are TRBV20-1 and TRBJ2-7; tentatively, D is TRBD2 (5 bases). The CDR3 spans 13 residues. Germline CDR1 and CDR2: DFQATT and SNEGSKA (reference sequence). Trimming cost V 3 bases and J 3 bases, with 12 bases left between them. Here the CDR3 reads CSASDPAGYEQYF. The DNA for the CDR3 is TGCAGTGCTAGTGACCCGGCGGGCTACGAGCAGTACTTC.

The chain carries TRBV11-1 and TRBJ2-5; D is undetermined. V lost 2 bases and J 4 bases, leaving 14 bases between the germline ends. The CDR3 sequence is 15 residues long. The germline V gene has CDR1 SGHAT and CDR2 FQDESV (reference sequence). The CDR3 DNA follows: TGTGCCAGCAGCTTACGGGCGCGTAGGCGAGAGACCCAGTACTTC. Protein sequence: CASSLRARRRETQYF.

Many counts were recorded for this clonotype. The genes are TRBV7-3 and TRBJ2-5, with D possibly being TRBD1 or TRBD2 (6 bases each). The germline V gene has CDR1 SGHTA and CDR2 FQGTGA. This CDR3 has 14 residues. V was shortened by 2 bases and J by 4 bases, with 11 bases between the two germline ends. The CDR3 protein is CASSLSGAGETQYF. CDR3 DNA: TGTGCCAGCAGCTTATCGGGGGCCGGAGAGACCCAGTACTTC.

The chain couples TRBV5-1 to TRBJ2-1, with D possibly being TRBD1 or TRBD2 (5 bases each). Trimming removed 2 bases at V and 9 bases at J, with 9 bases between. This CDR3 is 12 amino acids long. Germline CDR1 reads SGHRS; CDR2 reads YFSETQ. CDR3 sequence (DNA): TGCGCCAGCAGCTTAGGGGAGCGTGAGCAGTTCTTC. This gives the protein CASSLGEREQFF. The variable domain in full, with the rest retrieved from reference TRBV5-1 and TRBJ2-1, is KAGVTQTPRYLIKTRGQQVTLSCSPISGHRSVSWYQQTPGQGLQFLFEYFSETQRNKGNFPGRFSGRQFSNSRSEMNVSTLELGDSALYLCASSLGEREQFFGPGTRLTVL.

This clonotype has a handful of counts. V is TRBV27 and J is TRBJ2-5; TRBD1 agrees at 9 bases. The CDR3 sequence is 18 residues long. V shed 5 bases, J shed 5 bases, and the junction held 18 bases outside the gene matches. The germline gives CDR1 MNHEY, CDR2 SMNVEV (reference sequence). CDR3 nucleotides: TGTGCCAGCAGTCCAACCCGTCCCGGGACAGGGCGGGGGGAGACCCAGTACTTC. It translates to CASSPTRPGTGRGETQYF.

The CDR3 nucleotides read TGTGCCAGCAGCTTAGATTCGATTACTAAGACCCAGTACTTC. Protein sequence: CASSLDSITKTQYF. This rearrangement joins TRBV11-2 to TRBJ2-5; D is ambiguous. The V end lost 0 bases, the J end lost 6 bases, and 11 bases lay between the germline ends. The V gene's germline CDR1 is SGHAT and CDR2 FQNNGV. The CDR3 sequence is 14 residues long.

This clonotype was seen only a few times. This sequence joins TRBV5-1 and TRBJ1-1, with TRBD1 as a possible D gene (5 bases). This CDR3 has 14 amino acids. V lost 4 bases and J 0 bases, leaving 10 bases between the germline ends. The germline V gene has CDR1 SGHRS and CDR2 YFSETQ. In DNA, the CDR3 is TGCGCCAGCAGCCCCGGGACCCTGAACACTGAAGCTTTCTTT. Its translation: CASSPGTLNTEAFF.

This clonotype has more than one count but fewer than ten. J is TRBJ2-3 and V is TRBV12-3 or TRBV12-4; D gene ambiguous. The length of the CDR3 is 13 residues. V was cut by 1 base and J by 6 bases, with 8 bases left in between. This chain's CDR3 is CASSLGKRDTQYF. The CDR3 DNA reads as TGTGCCAGCAGTTTAGGAAAGAGGGATACGCAGTATTTT.

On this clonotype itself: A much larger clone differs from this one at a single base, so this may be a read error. CDR3 residues: CSVREAGGTEAFF. The CDR3 nucleotides are TGCAGTGTAAGAGAGGCGGGGGGCACTGAAGCTTTCTTT. This chain links TRBV20-1 with TRBJ1-1; a possible D gene is TRBD1 (5 bases). V was cut by 7 bases and J by 4 bases, with 16 bases left in between. The CDR3 totals 13 residues. Germline assignment: CDR1 DFQATT and CDR2 SNEGSKA (reference sequence).

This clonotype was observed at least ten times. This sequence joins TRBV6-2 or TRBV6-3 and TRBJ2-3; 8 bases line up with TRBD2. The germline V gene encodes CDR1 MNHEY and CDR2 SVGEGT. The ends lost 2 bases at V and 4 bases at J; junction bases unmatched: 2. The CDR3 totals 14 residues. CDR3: CASSYLTSADTQYF. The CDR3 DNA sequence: TGTGCCAGCAGTTACCTGACTAGCGCAGATACGCAGTATTTT.

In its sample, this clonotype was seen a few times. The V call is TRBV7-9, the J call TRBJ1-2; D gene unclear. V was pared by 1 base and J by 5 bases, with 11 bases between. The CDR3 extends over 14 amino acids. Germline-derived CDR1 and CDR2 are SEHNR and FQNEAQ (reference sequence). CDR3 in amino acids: CASSLVGDGYGYTF. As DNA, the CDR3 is TGTGCCAGCAGCTTAGTCGGAGATGGGTATGGCTACACCTTC.

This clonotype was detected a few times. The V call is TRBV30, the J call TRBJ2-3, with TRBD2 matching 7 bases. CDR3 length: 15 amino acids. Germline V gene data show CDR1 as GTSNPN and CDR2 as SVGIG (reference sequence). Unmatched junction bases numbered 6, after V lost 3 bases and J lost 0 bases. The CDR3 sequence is CAWSALAVSTDTQYF. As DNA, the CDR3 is TGTGCCTGGAGCGCGCTAGCGGTTAGCACAGATACGCAGTATTTT.

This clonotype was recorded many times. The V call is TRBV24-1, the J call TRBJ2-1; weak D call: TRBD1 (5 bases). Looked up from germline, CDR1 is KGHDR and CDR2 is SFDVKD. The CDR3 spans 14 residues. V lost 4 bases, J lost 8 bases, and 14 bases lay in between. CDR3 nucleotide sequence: TGTGCCACCAGTGACCCCCCCCAGGGCTATGAGCAGTTCTTC. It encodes CATSDPPQGYEQFF.

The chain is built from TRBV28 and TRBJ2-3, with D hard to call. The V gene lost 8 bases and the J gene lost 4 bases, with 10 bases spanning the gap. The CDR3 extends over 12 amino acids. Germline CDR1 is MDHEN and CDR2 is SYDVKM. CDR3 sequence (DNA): TGTGCCAGCCATCAGTTTTCAGATACGCAGTATTTT. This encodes CASHQFSDTQYF. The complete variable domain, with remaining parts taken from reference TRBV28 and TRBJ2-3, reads DVKVTQSSRYLVKRTGEKVFLECVQDMDHENMFWYRQDPGLGLRLIYFSYDVKMKEKGDIPEGYSVSREKKERFSLILESASTNQTSMYLCASHQFSDTQYFGPGTRLTVL.

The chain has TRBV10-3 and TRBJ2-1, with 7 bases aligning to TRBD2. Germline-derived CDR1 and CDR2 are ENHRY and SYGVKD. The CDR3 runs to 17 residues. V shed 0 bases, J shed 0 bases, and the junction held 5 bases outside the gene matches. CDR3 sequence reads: CAISESGGRSSYNEQFF. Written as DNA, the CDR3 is TGTGCCATCAGTGAGTCGGGGGGGAGGAGCTCCTACAATGAGCAGTTCTTC.

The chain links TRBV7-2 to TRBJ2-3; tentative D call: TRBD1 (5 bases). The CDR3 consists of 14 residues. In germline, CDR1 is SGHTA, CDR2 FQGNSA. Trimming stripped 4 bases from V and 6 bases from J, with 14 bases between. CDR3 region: CASSSSLTEDTQYF. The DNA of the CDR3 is TGTGCCAGCAGCTCGTCTCTGACAGAGGATACGCAGTATTTT. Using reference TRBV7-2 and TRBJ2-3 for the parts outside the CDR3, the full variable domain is GAGVSQSPSNKVTEKGKDVELRCDPISGHTALYWYRQSLGQGLEFLIYFQGNSAPDKSGLPSDRFSAERTGGSVSTLTIQRTQQEDSAVYLCASSSSLTEDTQYFGPGTRLTVL.

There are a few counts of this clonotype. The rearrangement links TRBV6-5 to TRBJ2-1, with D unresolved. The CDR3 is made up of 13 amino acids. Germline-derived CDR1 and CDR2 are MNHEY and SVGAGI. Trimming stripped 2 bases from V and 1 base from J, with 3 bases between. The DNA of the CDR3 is TGTGCCAGCAGTTACGCGTCCTACAATGAGCAGTTCTTC. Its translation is CASSYASYNEQFF.

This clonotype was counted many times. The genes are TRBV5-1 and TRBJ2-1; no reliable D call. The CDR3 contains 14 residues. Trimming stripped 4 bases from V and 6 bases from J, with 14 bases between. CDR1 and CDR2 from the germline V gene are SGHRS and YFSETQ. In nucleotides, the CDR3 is TGCGCCAGCAGCCCCCTTGTGGGCGTCAATGAGCAGTTCTTC. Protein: CASSPLVGVNEQFF.

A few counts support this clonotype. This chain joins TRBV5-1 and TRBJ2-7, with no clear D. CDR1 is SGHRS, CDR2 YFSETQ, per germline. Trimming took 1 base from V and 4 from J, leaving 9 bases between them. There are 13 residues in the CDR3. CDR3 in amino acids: CASSLFGEYEQYF. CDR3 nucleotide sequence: TGCGCCAGCAGCTTGTTTGGGGAATACGAGCAGTACTTC.